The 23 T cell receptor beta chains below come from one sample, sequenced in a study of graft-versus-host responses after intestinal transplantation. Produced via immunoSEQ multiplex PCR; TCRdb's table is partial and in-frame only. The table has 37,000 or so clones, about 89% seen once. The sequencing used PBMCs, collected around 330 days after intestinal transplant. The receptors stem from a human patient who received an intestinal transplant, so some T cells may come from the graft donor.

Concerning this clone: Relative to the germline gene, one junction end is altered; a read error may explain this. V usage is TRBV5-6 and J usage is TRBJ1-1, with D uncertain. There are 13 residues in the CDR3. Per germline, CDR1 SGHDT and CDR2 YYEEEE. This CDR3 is CASILASGTEAFF. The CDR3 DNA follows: TGTGCCAGCATCTTGGCCTCAGGTACTGAAGCTTTCTTT.

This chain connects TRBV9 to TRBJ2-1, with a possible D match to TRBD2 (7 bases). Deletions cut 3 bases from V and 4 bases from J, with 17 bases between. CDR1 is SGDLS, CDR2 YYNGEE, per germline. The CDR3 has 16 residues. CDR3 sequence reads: CASSEGGDMIYNEQFF. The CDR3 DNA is TGTGCCAGCAGCGAAGGGGGGGATATGATATACAATGAGCAGTTCTTC.

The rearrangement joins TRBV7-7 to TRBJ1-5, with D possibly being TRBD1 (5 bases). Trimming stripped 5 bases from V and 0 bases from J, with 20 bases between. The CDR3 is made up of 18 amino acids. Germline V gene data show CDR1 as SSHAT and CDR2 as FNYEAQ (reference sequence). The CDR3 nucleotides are TGTGCCAGCAGCCTCTCCCGAGGGCGACAGCATAGCAATCAGCCCCAGCATTTT. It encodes CASSLSRGRQHSNQPQHF.

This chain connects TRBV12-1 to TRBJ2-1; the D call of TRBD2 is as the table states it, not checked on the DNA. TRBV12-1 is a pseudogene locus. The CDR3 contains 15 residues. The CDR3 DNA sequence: TGTGCCAGCAGCTTTCGTCTAGCGGCTTACAATGAGCAGTTCTTC. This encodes CASSFRLAAYNEQFF.

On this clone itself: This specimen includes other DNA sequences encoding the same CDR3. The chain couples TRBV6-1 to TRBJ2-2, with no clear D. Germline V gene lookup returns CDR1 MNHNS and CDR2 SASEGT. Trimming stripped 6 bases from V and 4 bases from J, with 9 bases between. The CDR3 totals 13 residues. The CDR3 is CASRDTATGELFF. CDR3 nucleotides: TGTGCCAGCAGGGATACAGCCACCGGGGAGCTGTTTTTT.

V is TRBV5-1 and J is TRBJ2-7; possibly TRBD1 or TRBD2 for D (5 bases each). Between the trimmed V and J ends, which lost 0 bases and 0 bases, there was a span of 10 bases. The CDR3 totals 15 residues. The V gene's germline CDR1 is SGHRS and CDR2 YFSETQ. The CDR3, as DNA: TGCGCCAGCAGCTTGGAGGCAGGGAGCTCCTACGAGCAGTACTTC. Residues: CASSLEAGSSYEQYF.

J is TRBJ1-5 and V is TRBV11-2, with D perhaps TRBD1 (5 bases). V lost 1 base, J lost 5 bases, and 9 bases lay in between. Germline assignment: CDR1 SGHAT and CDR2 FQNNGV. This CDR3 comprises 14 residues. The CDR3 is CASSLAPGDQPQHF. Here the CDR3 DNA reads TGTGCCAGCAGCTTAGCCCCGGGGGATCAGCCCCAGCATTTT.

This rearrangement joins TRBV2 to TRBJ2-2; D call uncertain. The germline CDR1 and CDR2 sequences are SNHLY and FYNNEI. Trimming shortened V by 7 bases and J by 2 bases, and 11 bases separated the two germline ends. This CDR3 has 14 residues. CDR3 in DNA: TGTGCCAGCATTTTATCAGCTAACACCGGGGAGCTGTTTTTT. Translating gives CASILSANTGELFF.

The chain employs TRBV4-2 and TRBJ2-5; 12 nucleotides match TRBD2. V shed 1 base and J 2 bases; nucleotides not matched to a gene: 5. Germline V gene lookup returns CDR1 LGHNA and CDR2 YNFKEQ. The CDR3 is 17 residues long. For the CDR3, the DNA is TGTGCCAGCAGCCAAGGAACTAGCGGGGGGACACAAGAGACCCAGTACTTC. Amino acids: CASSQGTSGGTQETQYF.

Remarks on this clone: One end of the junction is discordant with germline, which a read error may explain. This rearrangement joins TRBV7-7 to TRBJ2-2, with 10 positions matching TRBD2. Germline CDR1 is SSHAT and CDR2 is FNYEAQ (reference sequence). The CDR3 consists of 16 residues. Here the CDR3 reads CASSYASGSNTGELFF. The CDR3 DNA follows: TGTGCTAGCAGCTACGCTAGCGGGAGTAACACCGGGGAGCTGTTTTTT.

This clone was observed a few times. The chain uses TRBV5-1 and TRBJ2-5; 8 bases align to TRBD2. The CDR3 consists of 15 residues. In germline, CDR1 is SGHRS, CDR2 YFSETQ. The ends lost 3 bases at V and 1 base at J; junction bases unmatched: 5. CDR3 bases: TGCGCCAGCAGCTCCTCCGGGACTAGCCAAGAGACCCAGTACTTC. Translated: CASSSSGTSQETQYF.

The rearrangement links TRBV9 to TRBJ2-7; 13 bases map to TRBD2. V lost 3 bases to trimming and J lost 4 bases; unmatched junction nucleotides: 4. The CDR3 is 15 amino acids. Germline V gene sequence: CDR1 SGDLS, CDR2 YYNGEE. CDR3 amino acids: CASSAGLAGVYEQYF. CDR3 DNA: TGTGCCAGCAGCGCAGGACTAGCGGGAGTGTACGAGCAGTACTTC.

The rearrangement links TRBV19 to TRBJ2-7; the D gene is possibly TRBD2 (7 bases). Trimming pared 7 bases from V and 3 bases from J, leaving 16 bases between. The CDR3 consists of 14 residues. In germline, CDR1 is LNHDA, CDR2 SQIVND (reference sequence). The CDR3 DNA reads TGTGCCAGTATGGGGGGGCGACGGAGCTACGAGCAGTACTTC. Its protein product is CASMGGRRSYEQYF.

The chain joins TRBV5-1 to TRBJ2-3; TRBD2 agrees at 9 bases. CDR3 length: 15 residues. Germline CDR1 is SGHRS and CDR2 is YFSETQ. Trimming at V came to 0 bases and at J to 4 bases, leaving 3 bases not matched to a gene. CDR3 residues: CASSLATSGPDTQYF. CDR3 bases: TGCGCCAGCAGCTTGGCGACTAGCGGACCAGATACGCAGTATTTT.

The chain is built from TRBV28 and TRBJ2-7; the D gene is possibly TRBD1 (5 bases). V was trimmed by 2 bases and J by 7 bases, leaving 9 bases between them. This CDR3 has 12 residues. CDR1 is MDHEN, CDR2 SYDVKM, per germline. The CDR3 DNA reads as TGTGCCAGCAGTTTAGTAGGGGATGAGCAGTACTTC. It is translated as CASSLVGDEQYF.

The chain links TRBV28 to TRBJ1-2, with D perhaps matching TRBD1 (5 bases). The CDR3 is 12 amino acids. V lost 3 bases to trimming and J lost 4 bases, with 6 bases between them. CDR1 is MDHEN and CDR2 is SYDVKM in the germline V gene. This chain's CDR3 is CASSLGGYGYTF. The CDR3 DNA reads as TGTGCCAGCAGTTTGGGGGGCTATGGCTACACCTTC.

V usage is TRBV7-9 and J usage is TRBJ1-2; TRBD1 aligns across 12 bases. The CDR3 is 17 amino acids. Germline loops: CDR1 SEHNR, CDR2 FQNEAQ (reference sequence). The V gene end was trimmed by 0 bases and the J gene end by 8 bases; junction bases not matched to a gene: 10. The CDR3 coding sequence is TGTGCCAGCAGCTTAGCGAACCCGGGACAGGGGGCGCGGGGCTACACCTTC. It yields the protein CASSLANPGQGARGYTF.

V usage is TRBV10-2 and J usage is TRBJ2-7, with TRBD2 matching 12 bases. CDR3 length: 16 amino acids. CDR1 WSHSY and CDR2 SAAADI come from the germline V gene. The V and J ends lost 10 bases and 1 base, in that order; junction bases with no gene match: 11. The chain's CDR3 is CATSQGLAGVSYEQYF. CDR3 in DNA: TGCGCCACCTCCCAGGGACTAGCGGGTGTTTCCTACGAGCAGTACTTC.

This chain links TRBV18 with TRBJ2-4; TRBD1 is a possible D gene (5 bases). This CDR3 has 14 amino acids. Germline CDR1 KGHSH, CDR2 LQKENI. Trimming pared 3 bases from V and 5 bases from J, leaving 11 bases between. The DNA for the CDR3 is TGTGCCAGCTCACCGACAGCTAACGAAAACATTCAGTACTTC. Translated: CASSPTANENIQYF.

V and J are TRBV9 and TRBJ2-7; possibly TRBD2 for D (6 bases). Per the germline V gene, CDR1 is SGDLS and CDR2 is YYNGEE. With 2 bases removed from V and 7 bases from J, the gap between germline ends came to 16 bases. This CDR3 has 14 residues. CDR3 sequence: CASSVLAGSGEQYF. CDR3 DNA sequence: TGTGCCAGCAGCGTTTTGGCGGGAAGTGGGGAGCAGTACTTC.

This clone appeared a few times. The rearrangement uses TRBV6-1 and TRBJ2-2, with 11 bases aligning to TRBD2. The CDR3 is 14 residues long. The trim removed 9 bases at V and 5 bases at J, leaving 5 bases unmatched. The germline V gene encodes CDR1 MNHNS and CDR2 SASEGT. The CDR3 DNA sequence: TGTGCCAGTAATAGCGGGGGGGCGACCGGGGAGCTGTTTTTT. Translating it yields CASNSGGATGELFF.

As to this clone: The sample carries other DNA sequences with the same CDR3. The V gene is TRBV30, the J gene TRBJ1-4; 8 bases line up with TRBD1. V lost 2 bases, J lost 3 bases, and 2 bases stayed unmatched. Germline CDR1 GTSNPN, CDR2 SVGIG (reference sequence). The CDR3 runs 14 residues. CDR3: CAWSWTGSNEKLFF. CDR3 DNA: TGTGCCTGGAGTTGGACAGGGTCTAATGAAAAACTGTTTTTT.

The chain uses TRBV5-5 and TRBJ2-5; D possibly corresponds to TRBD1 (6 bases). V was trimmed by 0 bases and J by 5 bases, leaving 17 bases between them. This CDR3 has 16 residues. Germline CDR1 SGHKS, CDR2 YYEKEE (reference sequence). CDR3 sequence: CASSLATGPRRETQYF. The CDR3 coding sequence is TGTGCCAGCAGCTTGGCCACAGGGCCTCGGAGGGAGACCCAGTACTTC.